This is a list of T cell receptor beta chains from one sample in a study of persistence of HIV-infected CD4 T cells. Their target antigens are unknown. Clones were sequenced by immunoSEQ multiplex PCR, and TCRdb holds only the in-frame ones, with some missing. The table records 35,000 to 40,000 clones, around 80% of them present only once. This material consisted of CD4+ T cells sorted from PBMCs after roughly 20-hour stimulation, taken from a patient who received antiretroviral therapy. Receptor source: an adult man with HIV who was CMV-seropositive. Both conserved end residues are part of each CDR3. Each record gives: V gene, J gene, CDR3 length, D gene, clone size, CDR3 DNA, CDR3 protein. A D gene is named only where the DNA matches it firmly. Only part of the rows carry a size: once, few, many, or a class if the clone is expanded.

TRBV28	TRBJ1-2	12	-	-	TGTGCCAGCAGTCTGTATACACGAGGCTACACCTTC	CASSLYTRGYTF
TRBV19	TRBJ1-2	14	TRBD1	-	TGTGCCAGTAGTATCTCCCGACAGGGCTATGGCTACACCTTC	CASSISRQGYGYTF
TRBV5-1	TRBJ2-6	16	-	-	TGCGCCAGCAGCTTGGACAGGCCCTCTGGGGCCAACGTCCTGACTTTC	CASSLDRPSGANVLTF
TRBV19	TRBJ1-4	15	-	-	TGTGCCAGTAGCCCGTGGGGGACAACTAATGAAAAACTGTTTTTT	CASSPWGTTNEKLFF
TRBV27	TRBJ1-5	16	-	-	TGTGCCAGCAGTTTGGGGAGGCCATTGGGCAATCAGCCCCAGCATTTT	CASSLGRPLGNQPQHF
TRBV2	TRBJ2-1	16	-	once	TGTGCCAGCAGCACGAAACAGGGCCCTCCGAGGGGTGAGCAGTTCTTC	CASSTKQGPPRGEQFF
TRBV29-1	TRBJ1-2	12	-	-	TGCAGCACGGACGGGCAGAACTATGGCTACACCTTC	CSTDGQNYGYTF
TRBV7-2	TRBJ1-6	16	-	-	TGTGCCAGCACCCCCGGCTGGGGACAAAGTAATTCACCCCTCCACTTT	CASTPGWGQSNSPLHF
TRBV18	TRBJ1-4	15	-	-	TGTGCCAGCTCACTGGGAACACGGGGGATTGAAAAACTGTTTTTT	CASSLGTRGIEKLFF
TRBV7-3	TRBJ2-3	14	TRBD1	-	TGTGCCAGCAGCCCGGTAGGGGACAGGGACACGCAGTATTTT	CASSPVGDRDTQYF
TRBV21-1	TRBJ2-1	17	-	-	TGTGCCATCCTGGGGACTAGCGGGGGGAGCTCCTACAATGAGCAGTTCTTC	CAILGTSGGSSYNEQFF
TRBV24-1	TRBJ2-1	16	TRBD1	-	TGTGCCACCAGTGATTTGTCGGACAGGGGCTACAATGAGCAGTTCTTC	CATSDLSDRGYNEQFF
TRBV9	TRBJ2-3	16	-	-	TGTGCCAGCAGCCCCCATGTGGGGGGAGGTACAGATACGCAGTATTTT	CASSPHVGGGTDTQYF
TRBV9	TRBJ1-5	15	-	-	TGTGCCAGCAGCGCAACAAGTTATAGCAATCAGCCCCAGCATTTT	CASSATSYSNQPQHF
TRBV6-5	TRBJ1-2	14	TRBD1	-	TGTGCCAGCAGTTTGGGCAGGGGGTTGTTTGGCTACACCTTC	CASSLGRGLFGYTF
TRBV9	TRBJ2-2	14	-	-	TGTGCCAGCAGCCCAGAAGCATTCACCGGGGAGCTGTTTTTT	CASSPEAFTGELFF
TRBV5-1	TRBJ1-2	13	-	-	TGCGCCAGCAGCTTACAGGGTAACTATGGCTACACCTTC	CASSLQGNYGYTF
TRBV18	TRBJ2-3	15	-	-	TGTGCCAGCTCCCGCTCCTCCGGGGGGCTCGATACGCAGTATTTT	CASSRSSGGLDTQYF
TRBV9	TRBJ2-7	15	-	-	TGTGCCAGCAGCCCTATGGGGGCCCGCGGCGACGAGCAGTACTTC	CASSPMGARGDEQYF
TRBV6-6	TRBJ2-7	14	-	-	TGTGCCAGCATTCTCGGACACTCCGGTGGCGAGCAGTACTTC	CASILGHSGGEQYF
TRBV10-3	TRBJ2-1	13	-	-	TGTGCCATCAGTGATGGTCCGGGAGCCGCGGTACTCTTC	CAISDGPGAAVLF
TRBV6-6	TRBJ2-3	14	-	-	TGTGCCAGCAGACCCACAGGTTTCACAGATACGCAGTATTTT	CASRPTGFTDTQYF
TRBV6-5	TRBJ1-6	14	TRBD1	-	TGTGCCAGCACCGGGACAGCTTATAATTCACCCCTCCACTTT	CASTGTAYNSPLHF
TRBV2	TRBJ2-2	17	TRBD2	few	TGTGCCAGCAGACCCGGACTAGCGGGGGGGCAGGCCGGGGAGCTGTTTTTT	CASRPGLAGGQAGELFF
TRBV11-3	TRBJ2-3	15	TRBD2	-	TGTGCCAGCAGCCTAGCGGGGGGCGCTAGAGATACGCAGTATTTT	CASSLAGGARDTQYF
TRBV5-1	TRBJ1-3	15	-	few	TGCGCCAGCAGCTTGTTCCCAGACAGAGGAAACACCATATATTTT	CASSLFPDRGNTIYF
TRBV25-1	TRBJ1-3	17	TRBD1	-	TGTGCCAGCAGCCCGAATGTCGGGACAGGGTATGGAAACACCATATATTTT	CASSPNVGTGYGNTIYF
TRBV28	TRBJ2-4	16	TRBD1	-	TGTGCCAGCAATCAGTTCGGTACAGGGGCTAAAAACATTCAGTACTTC	CASNQFGTGAKNIQYF
TRBV27	TRBJ2-7	13	-	-	TGTGCCAGCAGTTCGGAGGGATCCTACGAGCAGTACTTC	CASSSEGSYEQYF
TRBV19	TRBJ1-2	14	-	-	TGTGCCAGTAGCCCCTCAGGGATCCAGCGCGGCTACACCTTC	CASSPSGIQRGYTF
TRBV5-4	TRBJ1-2	14	-	-	TGTGCCAGCAGCTGGGCGGGTTCTAACTATGGCTACACCTTC	CASSWAGSNYGYTF
TRBV7-2	TRBJ2-7	15	TRBD1	-	TGTGCCAGCAGCTTAGCGCCAGGGGGCAAGTACGAGCAGTACTTC	CASSLAPGGKYEQYF
TRBV20-1	TRBJ2-7	11	TRBD1	-	TGCAGCTCCCAGGGGGACTACGAGCAGTACTTC	CSSQGDYEQYF
TRBV7-3	TRBJ1-1	16	-	-	TGTGCCAGCAGCTTATTGGGCGGGGGAATGAACACTGAAGCTTTCTTT	CASSLLGGGMNTEAFF
TRBV19	TRBJ2-7	12	-	-	TGTGCCAGTAGTATAGCAGGGTCCGAGCAGTACTTC	CASSIAGSEQYF
TRBV15	TRBJ2-7	15	TRBD1	once	TGTGCCACCAGCGGGTCCGGGACAGGGGCCTACGAGCAGTACTTC	CATSGSGTGAYEQYF
TRBV18	TRBJ2-7	13	TRBD1	-	TGTGCCAGCTCACCAGGACAGGGGAGCGAGCAGTACTTC	CASSPGQGSEQYF
TRBV19	TRBJ2-2	14	-	-	TGTGCCAGTAGTATTAAGGGTCCCTCCGGGGAGCTGTTTTTT	CASSIKGPSGELFF
TRBV7-9	TRBJ2-6	15	-	-	TGTGCCAGCAGCCAAGGGGGGTCTGGGGCCAACGTCCTGACTTTC	CASSQGGSGANVLTF
TRBV4-1	TRBJ1-1	14	TRBD1	-	TGCGCCAGCAGCCAAGAGGACAGGGCGACTGAAGCTTTCTTT	CASSQEDRATEAFF
TRBV6-5	TRBJ2-3	14	-	-	TGTGCCAGCAGTTTCCGGGGCGCCCTCAGAGAGCAGTATTTT	CASSFRGALREQYF
TRBV2	TRBJ1-1	14	-	-	TGTGCCAGCAGTGAAAGTATGTTGAACACTGAAGCTTTCTTT	CASSESMLNTEAFF
TRBV6-5	TRBJ1-6	13	-	-	TGTGCCAGCAGATTCTATGGGAATTCACCCCTCCACTTT	CASRFYGNSPLHF
TRBV7-9	TRBJ2-7	13	-	-	TGTGCCAGCAGCTTAGGACTCTTCTACGAGCAGTACTTC	CASSLGLFYEQYF
TRBV28	TRBJ2-1	15	TRBD1	-	TGTGCCAGCAGTCGCCCGGGACAGGGAAGTAGTGAGCAGTTCTTC	CASSRPGQGSSEQFF